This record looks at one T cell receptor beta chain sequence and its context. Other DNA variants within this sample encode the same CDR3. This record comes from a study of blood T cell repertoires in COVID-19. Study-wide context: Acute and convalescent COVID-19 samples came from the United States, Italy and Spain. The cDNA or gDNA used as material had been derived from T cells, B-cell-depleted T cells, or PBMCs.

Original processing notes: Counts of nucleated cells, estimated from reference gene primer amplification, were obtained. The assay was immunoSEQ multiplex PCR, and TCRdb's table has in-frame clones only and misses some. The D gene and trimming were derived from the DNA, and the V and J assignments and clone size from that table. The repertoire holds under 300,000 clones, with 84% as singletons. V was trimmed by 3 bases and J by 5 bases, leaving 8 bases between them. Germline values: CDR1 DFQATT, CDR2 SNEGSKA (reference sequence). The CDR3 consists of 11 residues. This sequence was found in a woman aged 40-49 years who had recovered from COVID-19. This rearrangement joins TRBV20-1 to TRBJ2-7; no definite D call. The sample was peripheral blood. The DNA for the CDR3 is TGCAGTGCTAGTTCTGGGCACGAGCAGTACTTC. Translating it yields CSASSGHEQYF.